Listed here are 13 T cell receptor beta chains from one sample, sequenced in a study of vaccination and CD4 T cells after COVID-19 (dated by TCRdb to between 2022 and 2023). The library was generated by PCR. The run used an Illumina iSeq 100. TCR sequencing of DNA from cultured CD4+ T cells used the Oncomine TCR Beta short-read assay at the Johns Hopkins FTIC core. TCRdb reran the public reads through fastp at Q25 and MiXCR, keeping productive beta chains. Every CDR3 protein is listed once, alongside the most common genes and DNA of its rows. The sample records around 19,000 distinct CDR3 sequences, roughly half of which are singletons. The top ten hold 6.5% to 8.5% of the sample. The antigens of these receptors remain unknown. The sample's treatment or condition label, decoded: roughly 10-day PBMC culture with coronavirus spike peptide pools or control peptides (ViraFEST assay). Sequencing used CD4+ T cells from blood, cultured in vitro. These receptors were collected from a human donor who had recovered from COVID-19.

This chain joins TRBV2 and TRBJ1-1; maybe TRBD1 (5 bases). The CDR3 is 14 residues long. V was pared by 6 bases and J by 5 bases, with 16 bases between. Germline V gene sequence: CDR1 SNHLY, CDR2 FYNNEI. CDR3 loop: CASRRPRGGTEAFF. The CDR3 region has the DNA TGTGCCAGCAGACGTCCACGGGGGGGGACTGAAGCTTTCTTT. The full variable domain, its missing parts supplied by reference TRBV2 and TRBJ1-1, is EPEVTQTPSHQVTQMGQEVILRCVPISNHLYFYWYRQILGQKVEFLVSFYNNEISEKSEIFDDQFSVERPDGSNFTLKIRSTKLEDSAMYFCASRRPRGGTEAFFGQGTRLTVV.

This clonotype has more than one count but fewer than ten. DNA of the CDR3: TGTGCCAGCGGACAGGGTCGGCATCAGCCCCAGCATTTT. Residues: CASGQGRHQPQHF. V is TRBV6-1 and J is TRBJ1-5; 8 bases are a match to TRBD1. The V gene's germline CDR1 is MNHNS and CDR2 SASEGT. There are 13 residues in the CDR3. The V segment lost 8 bases and the J segment 5 bases; nucleotides outside the gene matches: 5.

V usage is TRBV7-2 and J usage is TRBJ1-1; D is perhaps TRBD1 (6 bases). CDR1 SGHTA and CDR2 FQGNSA come from the germline V gene. With 6 bases removed from V and 6 bases from J, the gap between germline ends came to 14 bases. CDR3 length: 13 residues. This CDR3 is CASSLRGAAEAFF. CDR3 DNA: TGTGCCAGCAGTTTGAGGGGGGCTGCTGAAGCTTTCTTT.

J is TRBJ1-5 and V is TRBV19, with a possible D match to TRBD1 (5 bases). Trimming cost V 7 bases and J 7 bases, with 14 bases left between them. This CDR3 spans 13 amino acids. CDR1 and CDR2 from the germline V gene are LNHDA and SQIVND (reference sequence). CDR3 loop: CASNAVRDQPQHF. DNA for the CDR3: TGTGCCAGTAATGCAGTGAGGGACCAGCCCCAGCATTTT.

The chain is built from TRBV6-2 or TRBV6-3 and TRBJ2-7; the D is unclear. The CDR3 loop spans 13 amino acids. V was pared by 4 bases and J by 2 bases, with 9 bases between. The germline V gene has CDR1 MNHEY and CDR2 SVGEGT. CDR3: CASSFRAPYEQYF. CDR3 DNA: TGTGCCAGCAGTTTTCGGGCCCCCTACGAGCAGTACTTC.

The chain employs TRBV6-1 and TRBJ2-1, with 14 bases matching TRBD2. CDR3 length: 15 residues. Unmatched junction bases numbered 3, after V lost 5 bases and J lost 6 bases. Germline CDR1 reads MNHNS; CDR2 reads SASEGT. The CDR3 region is CASSRLAGGGNEQFF. Written as DNA, the CDR3 is TGTGCCAGCAGTCGACTAGCGGGAGGGGGCAATGAGCAGTTCTTC.

This chain connects TRBV7-2 to TRBJ2-7; D ambiguous. The CDR3 has 15 residues. V lost 2 bases and J 3 bases, leaving 14 bases between the germline ends. Germline V CDR1 and CDR2: SGHTA, FQGNSA. CDR3 bases: TGTGCCAGCAGCTTATTCATGGACGGTAACTACGAGCAGTACTTC. Translating it yields CASSLFMDGNYEQYF.

The chain joins TRBV18 to TRBJ1-5; tentatively, D is TRBD1 (5 bases). CDR1 KGHSH and CDR2 LQKENI come from the germline V gene. CDR3 size: 15 residues. V was clipped by 2 bases and J by 2 bases, with 10 bases between them. CDR3 sequence reads: CASSPTGVGNQPQHF. The CDR3, as DNA: TGTGCCAGCTCACCAACGGGGGTGGGCAATCAGCCCCAGCATTTT.

Concerning this clonotype itself: The junction does not match germline at one end; this may be a read error. The genes are TRBV10-3 and TRBJ1-5; TRBD1 is a possible D gene (5 bases). This CDR3 region has 13 residues. CDR1 and CDR2 (germline): ENHRY, SYGVKD. This CDR3 reads CAVSEKGRQPQHF. The CDR3, as DNA: TGTGCCGTCAGTGAGAAGGGGCGACAGCCCCAGCATTTT.

This clonotype was recorded a few times. The V and J genes are TRBV11-2 and TRBJ1-5, with TRBD1 as a possible D gene (5 bases). The V and J ends lost 5 bases and 2 bases respectively, with 13 bases between them. There are 15 residues in the CDR3. CDR1 is SGHAT and CDR2 is FQNNGV in the germline V gene. CDR3 amino acids: CASSIGGAGNQPQHF. CDR3 bases: TGTGCCAGCAGCATAGGTGGGGCTGGCAATCAGCCCCAGCATTTT.

The genes are TRBV11-3 and TRBJ1-2; D is uncertain. Germline V gives CDR1 SGHNT, CDR2 YENEEA. The CDR3 has 14 amino acids. Trimming removed 1 base from V and 3 bases from J, with 9 bases in between. CDR3 nucleotides: TGTGCCAGCAGCTTAGGCCGACTGGACTATGGCTACACCTTC. It codes for CASSLGRLDYGYTF.

This chain joins TRBV6-5 and TRBJ1-6; D may be TRBD1 (5 bases). V was clipped by 2 bases and J by 0 bases, with 20 bases between them. The length of the CDR3 is 20 residues. Germline CDR1 and CDR2: MNHEY and SVGAGI. This CDR3 reads CASSYSPPGPSSSYNSPLHF. DNA of the CDR3: TGTGCCAGCAGTTACAGTCCTCCGGGACCCTCGAGCTCCTATAATTCACCCCTCCACTTT.

V and J are TRBV7-2 and TRBJ2-3, with TRBD2 matching over 7 bases. The V and J ends lost 4 bases and 0 bases, in that order; junction bases with no gene match: 13. There are 18 residues in the CDR3. In germline, CDR1 is SGHTA, CDR2 FQGNSA. In DNA, the CDR3 is TGTGCCAGCAGCTCCCAGGTGGTAGCGGGTCCTAGCACAGATACGCAGTATTTT. This encodes CASSSQVVAGPSTDTQYF.